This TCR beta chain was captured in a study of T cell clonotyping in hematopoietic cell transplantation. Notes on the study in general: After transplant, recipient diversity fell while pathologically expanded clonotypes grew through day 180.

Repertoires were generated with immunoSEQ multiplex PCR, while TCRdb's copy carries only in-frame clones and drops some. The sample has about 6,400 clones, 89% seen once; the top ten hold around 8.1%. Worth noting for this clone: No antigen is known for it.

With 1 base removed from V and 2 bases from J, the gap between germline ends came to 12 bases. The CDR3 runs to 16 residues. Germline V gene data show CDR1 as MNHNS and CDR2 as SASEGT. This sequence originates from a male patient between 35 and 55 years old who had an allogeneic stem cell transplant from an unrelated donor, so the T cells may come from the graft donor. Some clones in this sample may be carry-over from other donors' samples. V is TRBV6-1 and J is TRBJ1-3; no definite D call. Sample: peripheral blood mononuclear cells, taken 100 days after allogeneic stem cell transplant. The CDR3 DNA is TGTGCCAGCAGTGAAGTCGGAACTCCCACTGGAAACACCATATATTTT. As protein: CASSEVGTPTGNTIYF.